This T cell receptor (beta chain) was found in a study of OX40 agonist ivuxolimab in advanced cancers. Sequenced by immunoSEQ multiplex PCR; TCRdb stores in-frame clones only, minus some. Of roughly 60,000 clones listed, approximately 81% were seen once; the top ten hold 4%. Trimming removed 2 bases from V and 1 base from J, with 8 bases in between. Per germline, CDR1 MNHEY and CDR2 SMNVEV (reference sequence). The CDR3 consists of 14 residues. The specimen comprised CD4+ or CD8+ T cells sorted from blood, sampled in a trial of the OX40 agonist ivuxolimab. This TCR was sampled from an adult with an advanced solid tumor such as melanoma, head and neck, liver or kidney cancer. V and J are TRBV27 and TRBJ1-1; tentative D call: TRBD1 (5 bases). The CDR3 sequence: CASSLTQANTEAFF. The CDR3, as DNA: TGTGCCAGCAGTTTAACACAGGCGAACACTGAAGCTTTCTTT.